This T cell receptor (beta chain) comes out of a study of molecular identifiers for immune sequencing clone quantification. This CDR3 is 12 amino acids long. The germline V and J ends were trimmed by 6 bases and 7 bases, with 9 bases remaining between them. Germline V lookup: CDR1 MNHEY, CDR2 SMNVEV (reference sequence). Input for naive CD8 libraries was about 19,000 to 1,100,000 sorted cells; the RNA fraction used was 10%, 30% or 50%. Sorting was used to obtain naive CD8 T cells (CD8+CD4-CCR7+CD45RA+). TCRdb processed the PCR reads anew with MiXCR; each CDR3 protein has one entry. Here the sample spans over 600,000 distinct CDR3 sequences, about 20% being singletons. This clonotype turned up a few times. This sequence may be a read error, since a much larger clone differs from it by one base.

The TCR originated in a human donor in good health. Some libraries in this study had Jurkat cell RNA spiked in. Sequencing was done on a sample of naive CD8+ T cells from blood, with Jurkat cell RNA spiked in. The subset is: FACS-sorted CD8+CD4-CCR7+CD45RA+ naive T cells. The chain links TRBV27 to TRBJ2-2; D is ambiguous. CDR3 in amino acids: CASSLPGGELFF. Written as DNA, the CDR3 is TGTGCCAGCAGCCTCCCGGGCGGGGAGCTGTTTTTT.